This TCR beta chain was profiled in a study of spatial heterogeneity in lung cancer. The sample holds a few counts of this clonotype. Time point given: sample taken at primary tumor resection. Unsorted samples of tumor, nontumor lung or frozen PBMC had their whole RNA sequenced. Donation came from roughly 72 patients with untreated early-stage non-small cell lung cancer. CDR3 length: 17 amino acids. The V segment lost 2 bases and the J segment 2 bases; nucleotides outside the gene matches: 8. Germline V CDR1 and CDR2: WSHSY, SAAADI. TCRdb used MiXCR to reprocess the 5' RACE reads, holding one entry per CDR3 protein. The top ten clones hold just over 40% of a sample with tens of thousands of distinct CDR3 sequences, roughly 12% of them seen once.

V usage is TRBV10-2 and J usage is TRBJ2-7; the match to TRBD2 covers 11 bases. The sequencing used PBMCs, collected at surgery. The TCR originated in a male donor with early-stage non-small cell lung cancer. CDR3 sequence reads: CASSEPPPSGGPYEQYF. The DNA for the CDR3 is TGCGCCAGCAGTGAGCCCCCACCTAGCGGGGGGCCCTACGAGCAGTACTTC.